This T cell receptor (beta chain) was captured by sequencing in a study of blood T cell repertoires in COVID-19. Germline values: CDR1 LGHDT, CDR2 YNNKEL (reference sequence). V lost 1 base to trimming and J lost 1 base; unmatched junction nucleotides: 7. There are 17 residues in the CDR3. Clones were read by immunoSEQ multiplex PCR, and TCRdb kept only the in-frame ones, dropping some. The sample has 100,000 to 120,000 clones; roughly 76% are singletons. The rearrangement uses TRBV3-1 (or the pseudogene TRBV3-2) and TRBJ2-7; 10 positions match TRBD2. The sequence came from a woman in her 70s with acute or convalescent COVID-19. Sequenced input: peripheral blood. The CDR3 spells CASSQALTSGLSYEQYF. The CDR3 DNA follows: TGTGCCAGCAGCCAAGCGCTGACTAGCGGGCTATCCTACGAGCAGTACTTC.